The 31 T cell receptor beta chains in this list originate from one sample, sequenced in a study of shared clonotypes between healthy human individuals. Libraries were prepared by immunoSEQ multiplex PCR; TCRdb keeps only in-frame clonotypes and omits some of them. Seen here are 170,000 or so clones, 60% to 75% observed once, and the top ten hold roughly 10%. Sequenced: memory CD4+ T cells sorted from blood. The sample's subset: CD45RA-negative fraction. These receptors were collected from a man aged 25 to 40 in good health.

The chain joins TRBV7-2 to TRBJ2-7; no reliable D call. Germline CDR1 and CDR2: SGHTA and FQGNSA. This CDR3 region has 14 residues. The V end lost 3 bases, the J end lost 0 bases, and 9 bases lay between the germline ends. This chain's CDR3 is CASSFGGASYEQYF. The CDR3, as DNA: TGTGCCAGCAGCTTTGGCGGAGCCTCCTACGAGCAGTACTTC.

This chain connects TRBV11-1 to TRBJ2-1, with a possible D match to TRBD2 (5 bases). The CDR3 spans 12 residues. Trimming removed 4 bases at V and 10 bases at J, with 11 bases between. Germline loops: CDR1 SGHAT, CDR2 FQDESV (reference sequence). The DNA of the CDR3 is TGTGCCAGCAGCTCGATAGGAGGCGAGCAGTTCTTC. Encoded protein: CASSSIGGEQFF. The full variable domain, rest sourced from reference TRBV11-1 and TRBJ2-1, is EAEVAQSPRYKITEKSQAVAFWCDPISGHATLYWYRQILGQGPELLVQFQDESVVDDSQLPKDRFSAERLKGVDSTLKIQPAELGDSAMYLCASSSIGGEQFFGPGTRLTVL.

The rearrangement links TRBV28 to TRBJ2-3; D might be TRBD1 or TRBD2, each matching 5 bases. Germline-derived CDR1 and CDR2 are MDHEN and SYDVKM. Trimming pared 6 bases from V and 0 bases from J, leaving 19 bases between. CDR3 length: 17 amino acids. DNA of the CDR3: TGTGCCAGCAGCCCACCTATGGGGGTTCATAGCACAGATACGCAGTATTTT. Protein sequence: CASSPPMGVHSTDTQYF.

The genes are TRBV6-1 and TRBJ2-7, with D perhaps matching TRBD1 (5 bases). From germline, CDR1 is MNHNS and CDR2 SASEGT. The length of the CDR3 is 14 residues. V lost 4 bases, J lost 0 bases, and 10 bases lay in between. Written as DNA, the CDR3 is TGTGCCAGCAGTGTGGGGCCGAGCTCCTACGAGCAGTACTTC. The encoded protein is CASSVGPSSYEQYF.

The rearrangement links TRBV9 to TRBJ1-4, with 10 bases aligning to TRBD1. The V gene's germline CDR1 is SGDLS and CDR2 YYNGEE. The CDR3 spans 15 residues. Trimming at V came to 3 bases and at J to 7 bases, leaving 6 bases not matched to a gene. CDR3: CASSGRTGGGEKLFF. The CDR3 DNA reads as TGTGCCAGCAGCGGGCGGACAGGGGGTGGTGAAAAACTGTTTTTT.

Only a few counts were recorded for this clone. The chain joins TRBV5-1 to TRBJ2-5; D gene ambiguous. The length of the CDR3 is 13 residues. CDR1 and CDR2 (germline): SGHRS, YFSETQ. Trimming left V 2 bases short and J 5 bases short, with 10 bases between. CDR3 sequence (DNA): TGCGCCAGCAGCTTCGACTCGTTCGAGACCCAGTACTTC. Protein: CASSFDSFETQYF. The whole variable domain, filled in from reference TRBV5-1 and TRBJ2-5, reads KAGVTQTPRYLIKTRGQQVTLSCSPISGHRSVSWYQQTPGQGLQFLFEYFSETQRNKGNFPGRFSGRQFSNSRSEMNVSTLELGDSALYLCASSFDSFETQYFGPGTRLLVL.

The sample holds one count of this clone. This chain links TRBV19 with TRBJ2-1; TRBD2 matches at 10 bases. J lost 6 bases, V lost 6 bases, and 8 bases had no gene match. The CDR3 is 15 residues long. CDR1 is LNHDA, CDR2 SQIVND, per germline (reference sequence). The CDR3 DNA reads TGTGCCAGTAGCACGACTAGCGGGTTTCTCAATGAGCAGTTCTTC. Residues: CASSTTSGFLNEQFF. Based on the CDR3 plus reference TRBV19 and TRBJ2-1, the full variable domain is DGGITQSPKYLFRKEGQNVTLSCEQNLNHDAMYWYRQDPGQGLRLIYYSQIVNDFQKGDIAEGYSVSREKKESFPLTVTSAQKNPTAFYLCASSTTSGFLNEQFFGPGTRLTVL.

This chain connects TRBV7-2 to TRBJ2-3; 8 bases fit TRBD2. The junction had 5 bases not matched to a gene; V was cut back by 1 base and J by 2 bases. Germline V CDR1 and CDR2: SGHTA, FQGNSA. The CDR3 loop spans 16 amino acids. The chain's CDR3 is CASSLGGGGYTDTQYF. The CDR3 DNA sequence: TGTGCCAGCAGCTTAGGTGGCGGGGGGTACACAGATACGCAGTATTTT.

V is TRBV4-3 and J is TRBJ2-3, with 7 nucleotides matching TRBD2. CDR1 is LGHNA and CDR2 is YSLEER in the germline V gene. V lost 2 bases to trimming and J lost 4 bases; unmatched junction nucleotides: 6. This CDR3 spans 15 amino acids. CDR3 DNA: TGCGCCAGCAGCCAAATAACGGGAGGTTCAGATACGCAGTATTTT. This translates into CASSQITGGSDTQYF.

This clone has only a few counts. The rearrangement uses TRBV6-1 and TRBJ1-4; the D is unclear. Trimming pared 6 bases from V and 5 bases from J, leaving 7 bases between. This CDR3 comprises 12 residues. Germline loops: CDR1 MNHNS, CDR2 SASEGT. The CDR3 DNA is TGTGCCAGCAGCGAGCTAAATGAAAAACTGTTTTTT. Translated: CASSELNEKLFF.

The rearrangement joins TRBV30 to TRBJ1-1; D unresolved. V was trimmed by 6 bases and J by 3 bases, leaving 11 bases between them. The CDR3 contains 12 residues. Germline V CDR1 and CDR2: GTSNPN, SVGIG (reference sequence). CDR3 protein: CACRTDYTEAFF. The CDR3 region has the DNA TGTGCCTGCCGGACTGACTACACTGAAGCTTTCTTT.

The chain uses TRBV7-9 and TRBJ2-1; 7 bases agree with TRBD1. J gave up 9 bases and V 4 bases, and 9 bases lay outside the gene matches. CDR1 and CDR2 from the germline V gene are SEHNR and FQNEAQ (reference sequence). CDR3 length: 14 amino acids. Here the CDR3 reads CASSSGSRGSEQFF. CDR3 DNA: TGTGCCAGCAGCTCGGGAAGCAGGGGGTCTGAGCAGTTCTTC.

The chain employs TRBV19 and TRBJ2-1; 9 bases map to TRBD2. CDR1 and CDR2 (germline): LNHDA, SQIVND (reference sequence). V was pared by 5 bases and J by 8 bases, with 10 bases of the junction left unmatched. The length of the CDR3 is 15 residues. This CDR3 is CASSPGRGLAYEQFF. The CDR3 nucleotides are TGTGCCAGTAGTCCGGGGCGTGGACTAGCGTATGAGCAGTTCTTC.

V is TRBV5-6 and J is TRBJ1-4; tentative D call: TRBD1 (5 bases). Germline CDR1 and CDR2: SGHDT and YYEEEE. The V end was cut by 2 bases, the J end by 6 bases, with 8 bases between. This CDR3 has 13 residues. The DNA for the CDR3 is TGTGCCAGCAGCTTTGTGGGGGATGAAAAACTGTTTTTT. Translation: CASSFVGDEKLFF.

This clone was observed a few times. The chain has TRBV10-1 and TRBJ2-1, with TRBD2 as a possible D gene (6 bases). V was cut by 0 bases and J by 7 bases, with 10 bases left in between. CDR1 and CDR2 from the germline V gene are WNHNN and SYGVQD (reference sequence). This CDR3 has 14 amino acids. This CDR3 is CASSESGLINEQFF. For the CDR3, the DNA is TGCGCCAGCAGTGAGTCAGGACTAATAAATGAGCAGTTCTTC.

This clone was picked up a small number of times. In nucleotides, the CDR3 is TGTGCCAGCAGTTTAGGGGGGGCCAAAAACATTCAGTACTTC. Translating gives CASSLGGAKNIQYF. V gene TRBV28 combines with J gene TRBJ2-4; perhaps TRBD2 as D (6 bases). V was clipped by 2 bases and J by 1 base, with 6 bases between them. CDR1 is MDHEN and CDR2 is SYDVKM in the germline V gene. The CDR3 contains 14 residues.

This clone was found once. The chain uses TRBV5-4 and TRBJ2-2; D might be TRBD1 (5 bases). The germline CDR1 and CDR2 sequences are SGHNT and YYREEE (reference sequence). This CDR3 region has 14 residues. With 5 bases removed from V and 2 bases from J, the gap between germline ends came to 10 bases. Here the CDR3 DNA reads TGTGCCAGCAGGCCAGGGTCCAACACCGGGGAGCTGTTTTTT. Protein: CASRPGSNTGELFF.

The rearrangement uses TRBV5-1 and TRBJ2-1; possibly TRBD2 for D (8 bases). The CDR3 extends over 16 amino acids. Between the trimmed V and J ends, which lost 4 bases and 2 bases, there was a span of 16 bases. Germline-derived CDR1 and CDR2 are SGHRS and YFSETQ. The CDR3 nucleotides are TGCGCCAGCAGCCCAGCGGGGGACAGAACCTACAATGAGCAGTTCTTC. Translated, it gives CASSPAGDRTYNEQFF.

The chain employs TRBV28 and TRBJ2-2; D perhaps matches TRBD2 (5 bases). The CDR3 has 14 amino acids. In germline, CDR1 is MDHEN, CDR2 SYDVKM. V shed 3 bases and J shed 5 bases, with 10 bases lying between them. CDR3 protein: CASSFQRGTGELFF. CDR3 nucleotide sequence: TGTGCCAGCAGTTTTCAGCGAGGGACCGGGGAGCTGTTTTTT.

The chain links TRBV9 to TRBJ2-7, with 8 bases matching TRBD2. The CDR3 spans 17 residues. Germline V CDR1 and CDR2: SGDLS, YYNGEE. V lost 1 base and J lost 6; bases outside the gene matches: 15. CDR3 nucleotides: TGTGCCAGCAGCGTATTCCTTCGGCAGCGGGAGAACTGCGAGCAGTACTTC. This encodes CASSVFLRQRENCEQYF.

J is TRBJ2-2 and V is TRBV6-4; TRBD2 agrees at 7 bases. The V gene end was trimmed by 8 bases and the J gene end by 4 bases; junction bases not matched to a gene: 10. The CDR3 extends over 15 amino acids. Germline CDR1 MRHNA, CDR2 SNTAGT. In nucleotides, the CDR3 is TGTGCCAGCCGTGCGGGGGAAGCCCGCACCGGGGAGCTGTTTTTT. Residues: CASRAGEARTGELFF.

This chain links TRBV13 with TRBJ2-1, with TRBD2 matching over 12 bases. The V gene's germline CDR1 is PRHDT and CDR2 FYEKMQ (reference sequence). The CDR3 is made up of 15 amino acids. The V and J ends lost 5 bases and 9 bases, in that order; junction bases with no gene match: 8. CDR3 loop: CASSLTSGRRREQFF. The CDR3 region has the DNA TGTGCCAGCAGCCTGACTAGCGGGAGAAGGCGTGAGCAGTTCTTC.

This sequence joins TRBV10-3 and TRBJ1-1; TRBD1 aligns across 7 bases. Germline CDR1 ENHRY, CDR2 SYGVKD. This CDR3 has 14 amino acids. J gave up 1 base and V 8 bases, and 7 bases lay outside the gene matches. The CDR3 reads CAIGQETGNTEAFF. The CDR3 DNA follows: TGTGCCATCGGACAGGAGACGGGGAACACTGAAGCTTTCTTT.

This chain uses TRBV9 with TRBJ1-1; perhaps TRBD1 as D (6 bases). The CDR3 runs 16 residues. V lost 0 bases and J 0 bases, leaving 12 bases between the germline ends. Germline V CDR1 and CDR2: SGDLS, YYNGEE. The DNA for the CDR3 is TGTGCCAGCAGCGTAGAGGGGGGGCTTATGAACACTGAAGCTTTCTTT. This sequence encodes CASSVEGGLMNTEAFF.

The chain carries TRBV28 and TRBJ2-7; tentatively, D is TRBD1 or TRBD2 (5 bases each). The germline CDR1 and CDR2 sequences are MDHEN and SYDVKM. The ends were cut back, 4 bases at V and 2 bases at J, with 18 bases in the middle. CDR3 size: 16 residues. The CDR3 sequence: CASSSSGTPRTYEQYF. The CDR3 DNA reads TGTGCCAGCAGTTCCTCTGGGACGCCGAGGACCTACGAGCAGTACTTC. Together with reference TRBV28 and TRBJ2-7, the CDR3 gives the full variable domain: DVKVTQSSRYLVKRTGEKVFLECVQDMDHENMFWYRQDPGLGLRLIYFSYDVKMKEKGDIPEGYSVSREKKERFSLILESASTNQTSMYLCASSSSGTPRTYEQYFGPGTRLTVT.

This clone was found many times. Other DNA sequences within the sample encode an identical CDR3. The chain carries TRBV18 and TRBJ2-1; a weak D match, TRBD1 (5 bases). V lost 3 bases and J 4 bases, leaving 16 bases between the germline ends. This CDR3 spans 16 amino acids. CDR1 is KGHSH and CDR2 is LQKENI in the germline V gene. For the CDR3, the DNA is TGTGCCAGCTCACCCCCTAACAGGAGAGATTACAATGAGCAGTTCTTC. Amino acid sequence: CASSPPNRRDYNEQFF.

The chain employs TRBV28 and TRBJ2-1; 9 positions agree with TRBD2. The CDR3 loop spans 13 amino acids. The germline gives CDR1 MDHEN, CDR2 SYDVKM. Losses at the gene ends were 11 bases for V and 7 bases for J; bases not matched to a gene: 9. CDR3 amino acids: CAGCGRAGNEQFF. The CDR3 DNA reads as TGTGCCGGCTGCGGGAGGGCCGGGAATGAGCAGTTCTTC.

The CDR3 DNA reads as TGTGCCAGCTCACCCGAAACCGGGTCCAGGACAGATACGCAGTATTTT. It specifies CASSPETGSRTDTQYF. This chain links TRBV18 with TRBJ2-3; no firm D call. Germline CDR1 KGHSH, CDR2 LQKENI. Trimming removed 3 bases at V and 3 bases at J, with 16 bases between. This CDR3 contains 16 residues.

The CDR3 bases are TGTGCCAGCAACATCCGGAATACTGGAAACACCATATATTTT. This codes for CASNIRNTGNTIYF. The rearrangement joins TRBV5-5 to TRBJ1-3; D ambiguous. V lost 6 bases to trimming and J lost 2 bases, with 12 bases between them. Germline V lookup: CDR1 SGHKS, CDR2 YYEKEE (reference sequence). The CDR3 is made up of 14 amino acids.

This clone was observed a handful of times. The V and J genes are TRBV18 and TRBJ1-1, with a possible D match to TRBD1 (5 bases). Trimming took 5 bases from V and 0 from J, leaving 13 bases between them. This CDR3 spans 15 amino acids. Germline V gene sequence: CDR1 KGHSH, CDR2 LQKENI. The CDR3 here is CASSEGVPMNTEAFF. The CDR3 DNA reads as TGTGCCAGCTCAGAAGGGGTCCCCATGAACACTGAAGCTTTCTTT.

This chain links TRBV6-5 with TRBJ2-1; D is unclear. V lost 0 bases and J lost 1, with 7 bases in between. Germline CDR1 is MNHEY and CDR2 is SVGAGI. The CDR3 consists of 15 residues. The CDR3 loop reads CASSYSGGSYNEQFF. CDR3 nucleotide sequence: TGTGCCAGCAGTTACTCTGGCGGTTCCTACAATGAGCAGTTCTTC.